The 4 T cell receptor beta chains listed next were all sequenced from one sample in a study of blood T cell repertoires in COVID-19. The repertoire was sequenced with immunoSEQ multiplex PCR; TCRdb's copy has only in-frame clones and lacks some. The table lists some 150,000 clones, roughly 84% of them singletons, with about 0.63% in the top ten. The sample taken for sequencing was peripheral blood. Receptors originate from a man in his sixties with COVID-19, enrolled during active disease.

The sample holds one count of this clone. J is TRBJ1-2 and V is TRBV21-1. TRBV21-1 is a pseudogene. This CDR3 comprises 15 residues. CDR3 sequence (DNA): TGTGCCAGCAGCAATCGGGAGAAGGCAGCCTATGGCTACACCTTC. Translated: CASSNREKAAYGYTF.

This chain links TRBV11-3 with TRBJ2-7, with TRBD2 matching over 14 bases. Trimming removed 5 bases from V and 0 bases from J; junction bases left unmatched: 12. In germline, CDR1 is SGHNT, CDR2 YENEEA. The CDR3 extends over 19 amino acids. CDR3 protein: CASSRYGTSGSVSSYEQYF. CDR3 nucleotides: TGTGCCAGCAGCCGCTACGGGACTAGCGGGAGTGTCAGCTCCTACGAGCAGTACTTC.

The V and J genes are TRBV19 and TRBJ1-1, with D unclear. The germline V gene encodes CDR1 LNHDA and CDR2 SQIVND (reference sequence). V lost 4 bases to trimming and J lost 11 bases, with 17 bases between them. The CDR3 extends over 13 amino acids. The chain's CDR3 is CASSKVLGGNAFF. The CDR3 nucleotides read TGTGCCAGTAGTAAGGTATTGGGAGGGAATGCTTTCTTT.

The J gene is TRBJ1-2, the V gene TRBV7-9; no firm D call. Trimming removed 2 bases at V and 4 bases at J, with 14 bases between. There are 15 residues in the CDR3. Germline V gene lookup returns CDR1 SEHNR and CDR2 FQNEAQ (reference sequence). The CDR3 region is CASSLLAAQIYGYTF. The CDR3 DNA follows: TGTGCCAGCAGCTTACTAGCAGCACAGATCTATGGCTACACCTTC.